The 17 T cell receptor beta chains below all came from one sample that was sequenced in a study of cytomegalovirus exposure and HLA in healthy donors. The PCR had 60 Vbeta and 13 Jbeta primers. The repertoire was sequenced with immunoSEQ multiplex PCR; TCRdb's copy has only in-frame clones and lacks some. The repertoire has 150,000 to 200,000 clones, about four fifths of them found once; the top ten carry about 3.1%. The sequencing input was PBMCs. The receptors here all came from a female donor in good health and CMV-seronegative.

Comments on this clone: The same CDR3 arises from other DNA sequences in this sample as well. The gene calls are TRBV5-1 and TRBJ1-1; TRBD1 matches 11 bases. Germline CDR1 reads SGHRS; CDR2 reads YFSETQ. The CDR3 runs 15 residues. V was pared by 4 bases and J by 4 bases, with 6 bases of the junction left unmatched. CDR3 nucleotide sequence: TGCGCCAGCAGCCTAGACGGGACAGGGGGCACTGAAGCTTTCTTT. Its translation is CASSLDGTGGTEAFF.

The chain couples TRBV4-2 to TRBJ2-5, with 9 bases fitting TRBD1. Germline CDR1 reads LGHNA; CDR2 reads YNFKEQ. V was clipped by 3 bases and J by 5 bases; unmatched bases: 4. The CDR3 consists of 14 residues. The CDR3 loop reads CASSQGTGHETQYF. CDR3 coding DNA: TGTGCCAGCAGCCAGGGGACAGGGCACGAGACCCAGTACTTC.

The V and J genes are TRBV6-1 and TRBJ2-2, with a weak D call TRBD2 (5 bases). Trimming shortened V by 8 bases and J by 5 bases, and 12 bases separated the two germline ends. This CDR3 contains 13 residues. Germline-derived CDR1 and CDR2 are MNHNS and SASEGT. The CDR3, as DNA: TGTGCCAGCGTCCCAACGGGGACCGGGGAGCTGTTTTTT. Its protein is CASVPTGTGELFF.

The V and J genes are TRBV5-6 and TRBJ2-7; TRBD2 matches 8 bases. The junction had 9 bases not matched to a gene; V was cut back by 4 bases and J by 6 bases. The CDR3 has 14 residues. The germline V gene has CDR1 SGHDT and CDR2 YYEEEE. The CDR3 nucleotides read TGTGCCAGCAGCCTAGAAGGACTAGCTATCGAGCAGTACTTC. It translates to CASSLEGLAIEQYF. Combining the CDR3 with reference TRBV5-6 and TRBJ2-7 gives the whole variable domain DAGVTQSPTHLIKTRGQQVTLRCSPKSGHDTVSWYQQALGQGPQFIFQYYEEEERQRGNFPDRFSGHQFPNYSSELNVNALLLGDSALYLCASSLEGLAIEQYFGPGTRLTVT.

This clone is a singleton in its sample. The rearrangement joins TRBV7-6 to TRBJ1-6; D possibly corresponds to TRBD1 (6 bases). Trimming left V 6 bases short and J 6 bases short, with 15 bases between. CDR1 is SGHVS, CDR2 FNYEAQ, per germline. The CDR3 extends over 15 amino acids. In DNA form, the CDR3 reads TGTGCCAGCAGATTGGCGGACAGATCTAATTCACCCCTCCACTTT. It is translated as CASRLADRSNSPLHF.

V usage is TRBV7-2 and J usage is TRBJ1-5; 9 positions agree with TRBD1. The CDR3 runs 15 residues. The junction had 3 bases not matched to a gene; V was cut back by 5 bases and J by 1 base. Germline V gives CDR1 SGHTA, CDR2 FQGNSA. The CDR3 sequence: CASSQGQGSNQPQHF. The CDR3 nucleotides read TGTGCCAGCAGCCAGGGACAGGGAAGCAATCAGCCCCAGCATTTT.

The V call is TRBV28, the J call TRBJ1-5; D is unclear. This CDR3 has 12 amino acids. The V end lost 2 bases, the J end lost 10 bases, and 9 bases lay between the germline ends. Germline CDR1 reads MDHEN; CDR2 reads SYDVKM. CDR3: CASSLPMGPQHF. CDR3 nucleotide sequence: TGTGCCAGCAGTTTACCCATGGGCCCCCAGCATTTT. Full variable domain (outside the CDR3, taken from reference TRBV28 and TRBJ1-5): DVKVTQSSRYLVKRTGEKVFLECVQDMDHENMFWYRQDPGLGLRLIYFSYDVKMKEKGDIPEGYSVSREKKERFSLILESASTNQTSMYLCASSLPMGPQHFGDGTRLSIL.

V is TRBV5-4 and J is TRBJ2-1; 9 bases match TRBD1. Looked up from germline, CDR1 is SGHNT and CDR2 is YYREEE (reference sequence). The CDR3 contains 15 residues. J lost 4 bases, V lost 7 bases, and 9 bases had no gene match. In DNA, the CDR3 is TGTGCCAGCGGGGCCGGGACAGGGACTTACAATGAGCAGTTCTTC. It is translated as CASGAGTGTYNEQFF.

The rearrangement uses TRBV7-8 and TRBJ2-7; 8 bases are shared with TRBD1. V shed 2 bases and J 1 base; nucleotides not matched to a gene: 4. There are 15 residues in the CDR3. Per germline, CDR1 SGHVS and CDR2 FQNEAQ. The CDR3 loop reads CASSLWDRNSYEQYF. The CDR3 DNA sequence: TGTGCCAGCAGCTTATGGGACAGGAATTCCTACGAGCAGTACTTC.

The V gene is TRBV11-3, the J gene TRBJ2-2; tentatively, D is TRBD2 (6 bases). Trimming cost V 1 base and J 4 bases, with 13 bases left between them. Per the germline V gene, CDR1 is SGHNT and CDR2 is YENEEA. The CDR3 spans 16 residues. The CDR3 bases are TGTGCCAGCAGCTTAGGGGCGGGGATTGGCACCGGGGAGCTGTTTTTT. This translates into CASSLGAGIGTGELFF.

This chain uses TRBV7-3 with TRBJ2-1; maybe TRBD2 (7 bases). Germline V gene sequence: CDR1 SGHTA, CDR2 FQGTGA. Trimming left V 8 bases short and J 6 bases short, with 20 bases between. The CDR3 sequence is 15 residues long. The CDR3 coding sequence is TGTGCCAGCGGAGCGGGACCGACGACAGGCAATGAGCAGTTCTTC. This sequence encodes CASGAGPTTGNEQFF.

This rearrangement joins TRBV21-1 to TRBJ2-5; TRBD1, the table's D call, lacks a check against the DNA. TRBV21-1 is noted as a pseudogene. This CDR3 comprises 15 residues. CDR3 sequence: CASRGDRGPRETQYF. The CDR3 DNA follows: TGTGCCAGCAGAGGGGACAGGGGCCCCCGAGAGACCCAGTACTTC.

The CDR3 sequence is CASSGGLGTLHF. The CDR3 DNA reads TGTGCCTCCTCGGGGGGACTGGGGACCCTCCACTTT. The V and J genes are TRBV25-1 and TRBJ1-6, with D possibly TRBD1 on 5 matching bases. V dropped 11 bases and J dropped 14 bases, with 19 bases sitting between them. CDR1 and CDR2 from the germline V gene are MGHDK and SYGVNS. The CDR3 loop spans 12 amino acids.

This clone turned up a few times. The chain carries TRBV5-1 and TRBJ2-3; the match to TRBD1 covers 10 bases. Per germline, CDR1 SGHRS and CDR2 YFSETQ. The length of the CDR3 is 13 residues. J was trimmed by 7 bases and V by 4 bases; bases with no gene match: 3. CDR3 in amino acids: CASSGGQGNTQYF. CDR3 bases: TGCGCCAGCAGCGGGGGACAGGGGAATACGCAGTATTTT.

This chain uses TRBV27 with TRBJ1-2, with D uncertain. Germline V gene data show CDR1 as MNHEY and CDR2 as SMNVEV (reference sequence). Trimming left V 6 bases short and J 5 bases short, with 16 bases between. The CDR3 sequence is 14 residues long. The CDR3 DNA is TGTGCCAGCAGGTCGGTGGGCGCGGGATATGGCTACACCTTC. Residues: CASRSVGAGYGYTF.

This clone has more than one count but fewer than ten. V and J are TRBV5-4 and TRBJ1-1, with a possible D match to TRBD1 (6 bases). The ends were cut back, 5 bases at V and 1 base at J, with 12 bases in the middle. Looked up from germline, CDR1 is SGHNT and CDR2 is YYREEE (reference sequence). The CDR3 has 14 residues. Written as DNA, the CDR3 is TGTGCCAGCAGAGTGGGGGGGGCGAACACTGAAGCTTTCTTT. This translates into CASRVGGANTEAFF.

The chain employs TRBV9 and TRBJ1-5; 8 positions match TRBD1. The CDR3 has 15 residues. J lost 4 bases, V lost 4 bases, and 7 bases had no gene match. Per germline, CDR1 SGDLS and CDR2 YYNGEE. The CDR3 DNA reads TGTGCCAGCAGCCCTGGACAGGGCACAAATCAGCCCCAGCATTTT. Translating gives CASSPGQGTNQPQHF.